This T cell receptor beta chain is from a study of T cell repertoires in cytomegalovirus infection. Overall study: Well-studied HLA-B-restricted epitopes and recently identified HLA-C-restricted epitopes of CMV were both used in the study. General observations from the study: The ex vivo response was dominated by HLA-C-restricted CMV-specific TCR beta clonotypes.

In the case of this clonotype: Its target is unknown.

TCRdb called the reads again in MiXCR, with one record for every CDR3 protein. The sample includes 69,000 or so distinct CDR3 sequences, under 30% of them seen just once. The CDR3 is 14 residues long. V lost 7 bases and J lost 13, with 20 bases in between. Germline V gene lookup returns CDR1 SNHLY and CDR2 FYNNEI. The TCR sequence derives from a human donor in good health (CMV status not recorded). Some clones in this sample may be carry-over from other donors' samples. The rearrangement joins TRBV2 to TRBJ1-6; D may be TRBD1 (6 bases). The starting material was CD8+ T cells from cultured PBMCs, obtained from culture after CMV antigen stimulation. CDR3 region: CASIGGPTGSPLHF. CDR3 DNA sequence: TGTGCCAGCATCGGGGGACCCACAGGGTCGCCCCTCCACTTT.